Presented here are 26 T cell receptor beta chains from one specimen sequenced in a study of a mutant IDH1 vaccine in newly diagnosed glioma. Stated time point: week 35, safety follow-up. Vaccination comprised doses that each held 300 ug of mutant IDH1 20-mer peptide, plus topical imiquimod. The antigens of these receptors remain unknown. Measured with immunoSEQ multiplex PCR; TCRdb has only the in-frame clones, and not every one. The sample has around 41,000 clones, around 91% seen once. The sample consisted of PBMCs, taken from a glioma patient whose treatment included an IDH1 peptide vaccine. The receptors stem from a man aged 35 to 55 with glioma.

V and J are TRBV5-5 and TRBJ2-1; D ambiguous. V dropped 3 bases and J dropped 0 bases, with 10 bases sitting between them. CDR3 length: 15 amino acids. Germline loops: CDR1 SGHKS, CDR2 YYEKEE (reference sequence). CDR3 nucleotide sequence: TGTGCCAGCAGCTCCGAACTAAGCTCCTACAATGAGCAGTTCTTC. This encodes CASSSELSSYNEQFF.

This sequence joins TRBV19 and TRBJ1-6; a possible D gene is TRBD1 (5 bases). V was trimmed by 2 bases and J by 5 bases, leaving 10 bases between them. Germline V gene data show CDR1 as LNHDA and CDR2 as SQIVND (reference sequence). CDR3 length: 15 amino acids. DNA for the CDR3: TGTGCCAGTAGTATATTTCGGGGGAATAATTCACCCCTCCACTTT. It codes for CASSIFRGNNSPLHF.

V usage is TRBV9 and J usage is TRBJ2-7; D unresolved. The CDR3 contains 16 residues. Trimming stripped 0 bases from V and 0 bases from J, with 13 bases between. Germline-derived CDR1 and CDR2 are SGDLS and YYNGEE. CDR3: CASSVELGGSSYEQYF. The CDR3 bases are TGTGCCAGCAGCGTAGAGTTAGGCGGAAGCTCCTACGAGCAGTACTTC.

V is TRBV19 and J is TRBJ1-3, with D possibly matching TRBD1 (5 bases). Trimming stripped 7 bases from V and 0 bases from J, with 13 bases between. The V gene's germline CDR1 is LNHDA and CDR2 SQIVND (reference sequence). This CDR3 is built from 15 residues. The CDR3 DNA sequence: TGTGCCAGTACGGAGACAGCCAACTCTGGAAACACCATATATTTT. Its protein is CASTETANSGNTIYF.

J is TRBJ2-1 and V is TRBV11-2; no firm D call. V lost 6 bases and J lost 2, with 2 bases in between. The CDR3 spans 11 residues. Germline-derived CDR1 and CDR2 are SGHAT and FQNNGV. The CDR3 bases are TGTGCCAGCAGTCCCTACAATGAGCAGTTCTTC. As protein: CASSPYNEQFF.

This clone was seen once. The chain combines TRBV28 with TRBJ2-3; D is undetermined. Trimming removed 6 bases at V and 7 bases at J, with 26 bases between. From germline, CDR1 is MDHEN and CDR2 SYDVKM. This CDR3 region has 17 residues. The CDR3 spells CASSSLDLTTTINTQYF. CDR3 DNA sequence: TGTGCCAGCAGCTCCCTCGACCTAACTACCACCATTAATACGCAGTATTTT.

The chain links TRBV10-3 to TRBJ2-5, with D tentatively TRBD1 or TRBD2 (5 bases each). This CDR3 has 12 residues. Germline lookup yields CDR1 ENHRY and CDR2 SYGVKD. In nucleotides, the CDR3 is TGTGCTATCGGGGCTCCCCAAGAGACCCAGTACTTC. This codes for CAIGAPQETQYF.

The chain has TRBV5-5 and TRBJ1-1; 9 nucleotides align to TRBD1. Germline-derived CDR1 and CDR2 are SGHKS and YYEKEE (reference sequence). V shed 4 bases and J 4 bases; nucleotides not matched to a gene: 8. The CDR3 is made up of 15 amino acids. CDR3 amino acids: CASSGNRGPGTEAFF. The CDR3 DNA reads as TGTGCCAGCAGCGGAAACAGGGGGCCGGGCACTGAAGCTTTCTTT.

The V and J genes are TRBV30 and TRBJ1-1; a weak D match, TRBD1 (6 bases). The CDR3 sequence is 13 residues long. The germline V gene encodes CDR1 GTSNPN and CDR2 SVGIG (reference sequence). Trimming stripped 8 bases from V and 4 bases from J, with 17 bases between. CDR3 protein: CAGHRVLATEAFF. CDR3 bases: TGTGCCGGACACAGGGTCTTGGCCACTGAAGCTTTCTTT.

The V gene is TRBV9, the J gene TRBJ1-2; D uncertain. Trimming left V 4 bases short and J 0 bases short, with 7 bases between. From germline, CDR1 is SGDLS and CDR2 YYNGEE. This CDR3 region has 13 residues. Here the CDR3 reads CASSPGTNYGYTF. DNA for the CDR3: TGTGCCAGCAGCCCTGGAACTAACTATGGCTACACCTTC.

The chain couples TRBV11-2 to TRBJ1-4; D is ambiguous. CDR3 length equals 15 residues. Germline V gene sequence: CDR1 SGHAT, CDR2 FQNNGV. Trimming shortened V by 5 bases and J by 3 bases, and 13 bases separated the two germline ends. The CDR3 here is CASSPLPTPNEKLFF. CDR3 sequence (DNA): TGTGCCAGCAGCCCGCTCCCGACCCCTAATGAAAAACTGTTTTTT.

The rearrangement links TRBV5-8 to TRBJ1-1; possibly TRBD1 for D (5 bases). The germline CDR1 and CDR2 sequences are SGHTS and YDEGEE. V gave up 4 bases and J gave up 5 bases, with 18 bases separating them. The CDR3 sequence is 15 residues long. The CDR3 region has the DNA TGTGCCAGCAGCCATGGGGACCGTAGAGTAACTGAAGCTTTCTTT. It translates to CASSHGDRRVTEAFF.

This clone was seen a single time. The chain employs TRBV5-4 and TRBJ1-4; a weak D match, TRBD1 (6 bases). From germline, CDR1 is SGHNT and CDR2 YYREEE (reference sequence). CDR3 length: 15 residues. Deletions cut 2 bases from V and 8 bases from J, with 16 bases between. CDR3 DNA: TGTGCCAGCAGCTTTCAGGGGAAGGCCTCCGAAAAACTGTTTTTT. Translated: CASSFQGKASEKLFF.

CDR3 sequence (DNA): TGTGCCAGCAGCCAACTAGACAGGGCCGGAGCTTTCTTT. Its translation: CASSQLDRAGAFF. The chain has TRBV14 and TRBJ1-1, with 7 nucleotides matching TRBD1. The CDR3 consists of 13 residues. Germline assignment: CDR1 SGHDN and CDR2 FVKESK. The V segment lost 2 bases and the J segment 10 bases; nucleotides outside the gene matches: 7. Combining the CDR3 with reference TRBV14 and TRBJ1-1 gives the whole variable domain EAGVTQFPSHSVIEKGQTVTLRCDPISGHDNLYWYRRVMGKEIKFLLHFVKESKQDESGMPNNRFLAERTGGTYSTLKVQPAELEDSGVYFCASSQLDRAGAFFGQGTRLTVV.

The chain employs TRBV7-9 and TRBJ2-7; D gene ambiguous. Germline CDR1 reads SEHNR; CDR2 reads FQNEAQ (reference sequence). The CDR3 runs 14 residues. V lost 1 base to trimming and J lost 6 bases, with 13 bases between them. CDR3 amino acids: CASSLDLDASEQYF. CDR3 sequence (DNA): TGTGCCAGCAGCTTAGATCTAGATGCGTCCGAGCAGTACTTC.

The chain has TRBV28 and TRBJ1-5, with D maybe TRBD1 (5 bases). The CDR3 totals 17 residues. The V end was cut by 2 bases, the J end by 1 base, with 15 bases between. Germline loops: CDR1 MDHEN, CDR2 SYDVKM. CDR3 DNA sequence: TGTGCCAGCAGTTTAGTCGGGGGGACGAGAAGCAATCAGCCCCAGCATTTT. Its protein product is CASSLVGGTRSNQPQHF.

The J gene is TRBJ2-7, the V gene TRBV28; tentatively, D is TRBD1 or TRBD2 (6 bases each). The ends were cut back, 6 bases at V and 1 base at J, with 22 bases in the middle. CDR1 and CDR2 (germline): MDHEN, SYDVKM. CDR3 length: 17 residues. CDR3 in amino acids: CASSFEGGSAPSYEQYF. For the CDR3, the DNA is TGTGCCAGCAGCTTCGAGGGGGGTTCGGCCCCATCCTACGAGCAGTACTTC. Using reference TRBV28 and TRBJ2-7 for the parts outside the CDR3, the full variable domain is DVKVTQSSRYLVKRTGEKVFLECVQDMDHENMFWYRQDPGLGLRLIYFSYDVKMKEKGDIPEGYSVSREKKERFSLILESASTNQTSMYLCASSFEGGSAPSYEQYFGPGTRLTVT.

The chain couples TRBV19 to TRBJ1-4; 8 nucleotides align to TRBD1. The CDR3 length is 15 residues. Trimming at V came to 5 bases and at J to 7 bases, leaving 9 bases not matched to a gene. CDR1 and CDR2 (germline): LNHDA, SQIVND (reference sequence). The CDR3 DNA follows: TGTGCCAGTAGTTTGGGGACAGGTGACTTTGAAAAACTGTTTTTT. Its translation: CASSLGTGDFEKLFF. Complete variable domain (other parts from reference TRBV19 and TRBJ1-4): DGGITQSPKYLFRKEGQNVTLSCEQNLNHDAMYWYRQDPGQGLRLIYYSQIVNDFQKGDIAEGYSVSREKKESFPLTVTSAQKNPTAFYLCASSLGTGDFEKLFFGSGTQLSVL.

The chain uses TRBV29-1 and TRBJ1-4; no firm D call. The CDR3 runs to 11 residues. The germline V gene encodes CDR1 SQVTM and CDR2 ANQGSEA. Trimming stripped 7 bases from V and 8 bases from J, with 11 bases between. The CDR3 DNA reads TGCAGCGCCGGGTTTACGGAAAAACTGTTTTTT. Its protein product is CSAGFTEKLFF.

V is TRBV27 and J is TRBJ2-5, with 11 bases lining up with TRBD2. Germline V gene lookup returns CDR1 MNHEY and CDR2 SMNVEV (reference sequence). This CDR3 contains 16 residues. V trimming: 5 bases; J trimming: 1 base; junction bases outside the gene matches: 6. For the CDR3, the DNA is TGTGCCAGCAGTATTTCCGGGACTAGCGGCCAAGAGACCCAGTACTTC. Protein: CASSISGTSGQETQYF.

The rearrangement links TRBV5-4 to TRBJ1-2, with TRBD1 matching over 11 bases. The length of the CDR3 is 17 residues. Germline V lookup: CDR1 SGHNT, CDR2 YYREEE (reference sequence). The V gene end was trimmed by 2 bases and the J gene end by 4 bases; junction bases not matched to a gene: 10. The CDR3 sequence is CASSLGQGAITVYGYTF. CDR3 nucleotides: TGTGCCAGCAGCTTAGGACAGGGGGCAATCACGGTCTATGGCTACACCTTC.

The DNA for the CDR3 is TGTGCCAGCAGCTTTGACACAGGGGCTATGAACACTGAAGCTTTCTTT. It yields the protein CASSFDTGAMNTEAFF. This chain connects TRBV28 to TRBJ1-1; the match to TRBD1 covers 7 bases. CDR3 size: 16 residues. The V segment lost 6 bases and the J segment 0 bases; nucleotides outside the gene matches: 10. Germline V lookup: CDR1 MDHEN, CDR2 SYDVKM.

CDR3 DNA sequence: TGTGCCAGCAGGTCCGGCAGGGTTGGCTACGAGCAGTACGTC. This translates into CASRSGRVGYEQYV. This chain uses TRBV7-8 with TRBJ2-7, with a tentative D call TRBD1 (5 bases). Trimming pared 6 bases from V and 3 bases from J, leaving 15 bases between. Germline V CDR1 and CDR2: SGHVS, FQNEAQ. The CDR3 length is 14 residues.

The chain uses TRBV18 and TRBJ1-6; a weak D match, TRBD1 (5 bases). The V gene lost 6 bases and the J gene lost 10 bases, with 16 bases spanning the gap. Germline V gene lookup returns CDR1 KGHSH and CDR2 LQKENI. The CDR3 runs to 14 residues. The CDR3 loop is CASSTQGDYSPLHF. The CDR3 region has the DNA TGTGCCAGCTCCACTCAGGGTGACTACTCACCCCTCCACTTT.

The chain combines TRBV29-1 with TRBJ2-3; 7 bases align to TRBD1. This CDR3 has 15 amino acids. J was trimmed by 5 bases and V by 1 base; bases with no gene match: 9. Looked up from germline, CDR1 is SQVTM and CDR2 is ANQGSEA. CDR3 nucleotides: TGCAGCGTTGAAGGACAGGGAATCGGGATAGATACGCAGTATTTT. This sequence encodes CSVEGQGIGIDTQYF.

The chain uses TRBV19 and TRBJ2-1; perhaps TRBD2 as D (5 bases). Germline loops: CDR1 LNHDA, CDR2 SQIVND (reference sequence). The CDR3 sequence is 13 residues long. The V and J ends lost 3 bases and 3 bases respectively, with 6 bases between them. The CDR3 is CASSIGNYNEQFF. As DNA, the CDR3 is TGTGCCAGTAGTATCGGGAACTACAATGAGCAGTTCTTC.